This T cell receptor beta chain was recorded in a study of CXCR3-negative and CXCR3-positive naive CD8 T cells. Turning to the study itself: Total TRB output reached some 130 million reads, about 1.5 +/- 0.3 million per library.

This CDR3 region has 13 residues. The V gene's germline CDR1 is MDHEN and CDR2 SYDVKM. The authors prepared UMI-labeled TRB cDNA libraries by 5' RACE. TCRdb reprocessed the 5' RACE reads and stores each CDR3 protein as one record, lacking DNA. This sample's table reports about 41,000 distinct CDR3 sequences. The source of this sequence is a human donor in good health. Some clones in this sample may be carry-over from other donors' samples. This chain links TRBV28 with TRBJ1-5; checking the TCRdb D call of TRBD1 is not possible without DNA. The sample comprised naive CXCR3- CD8+ T cells from blood. As for subset: CD45RO-CCR7+CD27+CD95- naive CD8+ T cells lacking CXCR3 (TNR3-). The CDR3: CASSLQGGQPQHF. Based on the CDR3 plus reference TRBV28 and TRBJ1-5, the full variable domain is DVKVTQSSRYLVKRTGEKVFLECVQDMDHENMFWYRQDPGLGLRLIYFSYDVKMKEKGDIPEGYSVSREKKERFSLILESASTNQTSMYLCASSLQGGQPQHFGDGTRLSIL.